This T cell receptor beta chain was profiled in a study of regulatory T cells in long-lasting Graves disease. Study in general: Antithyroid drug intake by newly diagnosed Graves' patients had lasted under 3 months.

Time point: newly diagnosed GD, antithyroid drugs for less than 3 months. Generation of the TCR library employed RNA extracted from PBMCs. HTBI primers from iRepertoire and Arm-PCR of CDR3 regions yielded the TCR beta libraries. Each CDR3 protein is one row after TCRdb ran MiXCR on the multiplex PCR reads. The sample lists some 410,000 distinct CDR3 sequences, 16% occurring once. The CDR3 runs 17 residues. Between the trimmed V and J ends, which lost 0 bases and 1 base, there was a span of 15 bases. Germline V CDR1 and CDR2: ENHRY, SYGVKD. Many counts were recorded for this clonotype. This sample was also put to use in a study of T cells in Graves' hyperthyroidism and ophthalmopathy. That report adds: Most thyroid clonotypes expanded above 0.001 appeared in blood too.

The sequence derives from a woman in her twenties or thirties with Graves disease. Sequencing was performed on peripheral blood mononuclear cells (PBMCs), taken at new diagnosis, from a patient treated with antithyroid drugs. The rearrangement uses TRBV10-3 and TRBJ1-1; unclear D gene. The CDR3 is CAISESRRGVPNTEAFF. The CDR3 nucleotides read TGTGCCATCAGTGAGTCTCGGCGCGGGGTCCCGAACACTGAAGCTTTCTTT.